This T cell receptor beta chain was documented in a study of T cells in Graves' hyperthyroidism and ophthalmopathy. TCR beta CDR3 regions were amplified from RNA transcripts. An initial round of RT-PCR targeting the TCR CDR3 relied on the HTBI primer set. A single record per CDR3 protein comes from TCRdb applying MiXCR to the multiplex PCR reads. The sample carries around 300,000 distinct CDR3 sequences, roughly an eighth recorded once. Germline V gene lookup returns CDR1 SGHTA and CDR2 FQGNSA. J gave up 11 bases and V 6 bases, and 4 bases lay outside the gene matches. This CDR3 contains 11 residues. This clonotype was detected many times.

The clonotype originates from a woman in her 40s with Graves' ophthalmopathy. Material for sequencing was blood. The J gene is TRBJ2-4, the V gene TRBV7-2; 7 nucleotides agree with TRBD1. CDR3 nucleotides: TGTGCCAGCAGTATGGGACAGCTTCAGTACTTC. Protein: CASSMGQLQYF.